This T cell receptor (beta chain) was recorded in a study of blood T cell repertoires in COVID-19. Study as a whole: T cells, B-cell-depleted T cells, or PBMCs supplied cDNA or gDNA.

Unmatched junction bases numbered 9, after V lost 4 bases and J lost 7 bases. Germline V gene lookup returns CDR1 SGHRS and CDR2 YFSETQ. The CDR3 consists of 17 residues. Using immunoSEQ multiplex PCR, the repertoire was profiled, and TCRdb retains in-frame clones only, with some absent. The sample records about 85,000 clones, around 90% being singletons. The sequence was collected from a woman of 80 years or more with acute or convalescent COVID-19. Sequencing was done on a sample of peripheral blood. The V gene is TRBV5-1, the J gene TRBJ2-1; 15 bases align to TRBD2. CDR3 bases: TGCGCCAGCAGCCCCGGACTAGCGGGAGGGCCGGGGAATGAGCAGTTCTTC. Protein: CASSPGLAGGPGNEQFF.